These 12 T cell receptor beta chains were all obtained from the same sample, sequenced in a study of blood T cell repertoires in COVID-19. Assay used: immunoSEQ multiplex PCR; TCRdb lists only in-frame clones, some missing. The table shows about 180,000 clones, with approximately 87% occurring only once. The sample taken for sequencing was peripheral blood. These receptors were taken from a man in his 70s with active or convalescent COVID-19.

The rearrangement uses TRBV5-5 and TRBJ1-2; no clear D gene. The germline V gene has CDR1 SGHKS and CDR2 YYEKEE (reference sequence). The CDR3 extends over 17 amino acids. V shed 0 bases and J shed 2 bases, with 17 bases lying between them. The CDR3 region has the DNA TGTGCCAGCAGCTTGGCCGGGGAGATGGTGGTAAACTATGGCTACACCTTC. It translates to CASSLAGEMVVNYGYTF.

Note on this clone: The germline gene is not matched at one end of the junction; a read error may be the cause. V usage is TRBV5-6 and J usage is TRBJ1-2; 7 nucleotides align to TRBD1. CDR1 and CDR2 (germline): SGHDT, YYEEEE. The CDR3 runs 14 residues. For the CDR3, the DNA is TGTGCTAGCAGCGTAAAGGACAGGATCAGGGCTGGTACCTTC. Amino acid sequence: CASSVKDRIRAGTF.

The gene calls are TRBV14 and TRBJ1-2, with 7 bases lining up with TRBD1. With 3 bases clipped from V and 5 bases from J, the junction kept 6 bases outside the gene matches. The CDR3 contains 14 residues. Germline CDR1 and CDR2: SGHDN and FVKESK. The CDR3 region has the DNA TGTGCCAGCAGCCACAGACAGGGTTTATATGGCTACACCTTC. This sequence encodes CASSHRQGLYGYTF. Using reference TRBV14 and TRBJ1-2 for the parts outside the CDR3, the full variable domain is EAGVTQFPSHSVIEKGQTVTLRCDPISGHDNLYWYRRVMGKEIKFLLHFVKESKQDESGMPNNRFLAERTGGTYSTLKVQPAELEDSGVYFCASSHRQGLYGYTFGSGTRLTVV.

This clone turned up a few times. The chain links TRBV15 to TRBJ1-4; TRBD1 matches at 7 bases. Trimming cost V 0 bases and J 5 bases; bases outside gene matches: 3. Germline lookup yields CDR1 LNHNV and CDR2 YYDKDF (reference sequence). This CDR3 comprises 15 residues. The CDR3 loop is CATSRDGTANEKLFF. The CDR3 DNA reads TGTGCCACCAGCAGAGATGGGACAGCCAATGAAAAACTGTTTTTT.

The CDR3 loop is CASSPSGLAGAVNEQFF. As DNA, the CDR3 is TGTGCCAGCAGTCCGTCGGGACTAGCGGGAGCTGTGAATGAGCAGTTCTTC. V usage is TRBV27 and J usage is TRBJ2-1, with TRBD2 matching 14 bases. V was clipped by 5 bases and J by 7 bases; unmatched bases: 10. Germline CDR1 MNHEY, CDR2 SMNVEV (reference sequence). The CDR3 is 17 residues long.

This clone has only one observation. The chain employs TRBV28 and TRBJ1-1; D call uncertain. The V gene lost 2 bases and the J gene lost 5 bases, with 12 bases spanning the gap. The germline V gene has CDR1 MDHEN and CDR2 SYDVKM. The CDR3 is 14 residues long. The CDR3 loop reads CASSLGALRTEAFF. The CDR3 coding sequence is TGTGCCAGCAGTTTAGGAGCCCTGAGGACTGAAGCTTTCTTT.

The rearrangement links TRBV19 to TRBJ2-7; weak D call: TRBD1 (6 bases). V was clipped by 3 bases and J by 2 bases, with 11 bases between them. The CDR3 has 14 amino acids. Germline CDR1 and CDR2: LNHDA and SQIVND (reference sequence). CDR3 protein: CASSIRQDAYEQYF. CDR3 DNA sequence: TGTGCCAGTAGTATTCGACAGGACGCCTACGAGCAGTACTTC.

The J gene is TRBJ1-1, the V gene TRBV29-1; tentative D call: TRBD1 (6 bases). Germline V CDR1 and CDR2: SQVTM, ANQGSEA. The V end lost 7 bases, the J end lost 7 bases, and 16 bases lay between the germline ends. CDR3 length equals 12 residues. CDR3 DNA: TGCAGCGCACGAACCTCAGGGGATGAAGCTTTCTTT. Translation: CSARTSGDEAFF.

This chain links TRBV7-9 with TRBJ2-7; unclear D gene. CDR1 and CDR2 (germline): SEHNR, FQNEAQ (reference sequence). V dropped 1 base and J dropped 3 bases, with 4 bases sitting between them. The CDR3 totals 12 residues. The CDR3 DNA sequence: TGTGCCAGCAGCTTAGGCTACTACGAGCAGTACTTC. Its translation: CASSLGYYEQYF.

V and J are TRBV11-2 and TRBJ2-7, with D possibly TRBD2 on 5 matching bases. Germline V gene sequence: CDR1 SGHAT, CDR2 FQNNGV. The length of the CDR3 is 15 residues. With 4 bases removed from V and 2 bases from J, the gap between germline ends came to 15 bases. The CDR3 region is CASSSRLSGAYEQYF. The CDR3 DNA reads as TGTGCCAGCAGCTCCAGACTATCCGGGGCCTACGAGCAGTACTTC.

V is TRBV5-4 and J is TRBJ2-5; 12 bases line up with TRBD1. The length of the CDR3 is 15 residues. V shed 1 base and J 7 bases; nucleotides not matched to a gene: 5. Germline loops: CDR1 SGHNT, CDR2 YYREEE (reference sequence). CDR3 region: CASSLWDRGQWTQYF. CDR3 nucleotide sequence: TGTGCCAGCAGCTTGTGGGACAGGGGGCAGTGGACCCAGTACTTC. Based on the CDR3 plus reference TRBV5-4 and TRBJ2-5, the full variable domain is ETGVTQSPTHLIKTRGQQVTLRCSSQSGHNTVSWYQQALGQGPQFIFQYYREEENGRGNFPPRFSGLQFPNYSSELNVNALELDDSALYLCASSLWDRGQWTQYFGPGTRLLVL.

V usage is TRBV7-9 and J usage is TRBJ2-1, with 9 bases lining up with TRBD2. The CDR3 is 15 amino acids. Germline V gene lookup returns CDR1 SEHNR and CDR2 FQNEAQ (reference sequence). J gave up 10 bases and V 7 bases, and 14 bases lay outside the gene matches. The chain's CDR3 is CASNTDSGSGVEQFF. The CDR3 DNA sequence: TGTGCCAGCAACACGGATAGCGGGAGCGGAGTAGAGCAGTTCTTC.